The clone carrying this TCR beta chain was recorded a few times. The CDR3 has 14 residues. The ends lost 7 bases at V and 0 bases at J; junction bases unmatched: 4. Germline-derived CDR1 and CDR2 are WSHSY and SAAADI. In the sorted-subset replicate PCRs, approximately 200 ng DNA, 25,000 to 35,000 T cell genomes, was used. Profiling relied on immunoSEQ multiplex PCR, and the TCRdb table lists in-frame clones only, not all of them. The sample consists of around 1,000,000 clones, approximately 80% of them appearing once. This record comes from a study of shared clonotypes between healthy human individuals. Study background: A donor's plate count was three for CD4 naive and three for CD4 memory; CD8 naive had two and CD8 memory one.

The TCR comes from a man between 18 and 29 years old in good health. Some clones in this sample may be carry-over from other donors' samples. The sequencing input was memory CD4+ T cells from PBMCs. Subset given: CD45RA-negative fraction. This chain joins TRBV10-2 and TRBJ2-7, with 9 bases lining up with TRBD1. CDR3 sequence: CASIQGANSYEQYF. The CDR3 nucleotides read TGCGCCAGCATACAGGGGGCAAACTCCTACGAGCAGTACTTC.